This TCR beta chain stems from a study of T cell changes during pregnancy in multiple sclerosis (dated by TCRdb to the late 2010s). As for the study more broadly: The study examined how the T cell repertoire changed over the course of pregnancy in women with multiple sclerosis.

To prepare the library, the immunoSEQ multiplex PCR assay was applied. Held by TCRdb, this immuneACCESS table contains in-frame sequences only and omits some clones. Under half of the omission traces to an unresolved V gene where checked; the cause of the rest is unknown. The sample yields roughly 50,000 clones; about 92% were counted once. 0.2% to 0.3% of the sample is held by the ten biggest clonotypes. Notes on this clone: Its antigen is still unknown. Base qualities are not at hand, and no much larger clone is one base apart.

CDR3 length: 17 amino acids, cysteine to phenylalanine. Of all the DNA, just the CDR3 is kept, 51 bases in frame from base 1. The germline V gene (reference sequence) supplies CDR1 MNHEY and CDR2 SMNVEV. The germline ends are 23 bases apart after V is trimmed by 5 bases and J by 4 bases. The rearranged chain carries TRBV27 and TRBJ2-5, with no D gene named confidently. The clonotype was recovered from a female donor with multiple sclerosis, enrolled in a pregnancy study. The sample here was CD4+ T cells from peripheral blood mononuclear cells, taken in the third trimester of pregnancy. The DNA is as follows: TGTGCCAGCAGTCCCGGCGCAAGAACCTTCTCGGGAGAGACCCAGTACTTC. This codes for CASSPGARTFSGETQYF.